This entry is about one T cell receptor (beta chain). The target of this receptor is not known. No base qualities exist here, and no much larger clone lies one base off it. The data were obtained in a study of patients and donors after allogeneic stem cell transplantation (dated by TCRdb to about 2020). Between the V and J ends, shortened by 6 bases and 9 bases respectively, the junction contains 18 bases. Counted from cysteine to phenylalanine, this CDR3 has 14 amino acids. Only CDR3 DNA is held: 42 bases, read in frame from base 1. CDR1 and CDR2, per the germline V gene, are MNHEY and SVGAGI. Library preparation employed RT-PCR. Instrument used: NextSeq 550. In TCRdb, the public reads were trimmed at Q25 with fastp and aligned with MiXCR, with productive beta chains retained. CDR3 protein duplicates are merged, each entry listing the most common genes and DNA. The sample profile shows about 110,000 distinct CDR3 sequences; approximately 35% of them were found once. The top ten clonotypes cover roughly 27% of the sample.

The V and J genes are TRBV6-5 and TRBJ1-5, with TRBD1 tentatively as D gene (6 bases match). Sequencing was performed on blood, either unsorted or a sorted T cell fraction (not recorded which). The receptor was isolated from a human donor who was either an allogeneic HSCT recipient or a stem cell or donor lymphocyte infusion donor (not recorded which). It is not recorded whose cells these are; they may come from a transplant donor. The nucleotide sequence reads as follows: TGTGCCAGCAGCCCCGGGCAGGGGATCAGGCCCCAGCATTTT. The encoded protein is CASSPGQGIRPQHF.